Each of the 25 T cell receptor beta chains below was sequenced from the same sample in a study of T cells in Graves' hyperthyroidism and ophthalmopathy. RNA transcripts provided the source from which TCR beta CDR3 regions were amplified. Using the HTBI primer set, a first-round RT-PCR was run on the TCR CDR3. Each CDR3 protein is one row after TCRdb ran MiXCR on the multiplex PCR reads. The table shows 250,000 to 350,000 distinct CDR3 sequences, with about 15% occurring only once. The source material was blood. The receptors shown here come from a woman aged 60 to 75 with Graves' ophthalmopathy.

This clonotype was seen many times. The genes are TRBV11-2 and TRBJ2-1, with D hard to call. Germline V lookup: CDR1 SGHAT, CDR2 FQNNGV. Trimming left V 5 bases short and J 3 bases short, with 14 bases between. The CDR3 extends over 15 amino acids. In DNA, the CDR3 is TGTGCCAGCAGCCCTAACCGCCAAATCTACAATGAGCAGTTCTTC. Its protein product is CASSPNRQIYNEQFF.

The rearrangement joins TRBV4-3 to TRBJ2-3; a possible D gene is TRBD2 (7 bases). The germline V gene has CDR1 LGHNA and CDR2 YSLEER. V was cut by 1 base and J by 2 bases, with 16 bases left in between. The CDR3 is 17 residues long. The CDR3 sequence is CASSQVLGGELTDTQYF. The DNA of the CDR3 is TGCGCCAGCAGCCAAGTTTTAGGGGGGGAGCTCACAGATACGCAGTATTTT.

This clonotype came up a few times. The genes are TRBV6-1 and TRBJ2-1; a weak D match, TRBD2 (6 bases). The CDR3 consists of 12 residues. V shed 6 bases and J shed 7 bases, with 10 bases lying between them. In germline, CDR1 is MNHNS, CDR2 SASEGT. CDR3 nucleotides: TGTGCCAGCAGCTACGGGAGAAATGAGCAGTTCTTC. It is translated as CASSYGRNEQFF.

The rearrangement links TRBV19 to TRBJ2-1, with D perhaps assigned TRBD1 or TRBD2 (5 bases each). The CDR3 runs 13 residues. The V gene lost 6 bases and the J gene lost 4 bases, with 10 bases spanning the gap. The germline V gene has CDR1 LNHDA and CDR2 SQIVND (reference sequence). The CDR3, as DNA: TGTGCCAGTAGCCGGGACCAGTACAATGAGCAGTTCTTC. Its protein product is CASSRDQYNEQFF.

This clonotype has a count of ten or more. The chain links TRBV2 to TRBJ2-1; a possible D gene is TRBD2 (7 bases). Germline CDR1 SNHLY, CDR2 FYNNEI. V lost 2 bases and J lost 0, with 14 bases in between. The CDR3 is made up of 17 amino acids. CDR3 coding DNA: TGTGCCAGCAGTGAATCTAGCGGACAGAGCTCCTACAATGAGCAGTTCTTC. Its protein is CASSESSGQSSYNEQFF.

This clonotype was counted ten times or more. The CDR3 protein is CASTGTPVAYGYTF. CDR3 sequence (DNA): TGTGCCAGCACCGGGACCCCGGTCGCCTATGGCTACACCTTC. The chain has TRBV12-3 or TRBV12-4 and TRBJ1-2; tentative D call: TRBD1 (5 bases). V was shortened by 7 bases and J by 4 bases, with 16 bases between the two germline ends. The CDR3 covers 14 residues.

This clonotype was counted at least ten times. The rearrangement uses TRBV24-1 and TRBJ2-7; 8 bases align to TRBD2. With V trimmed by 3 bases and J by 6 bases, 15 bases remained unmatched. In germline, CDR1 is KGHDR, CDR2 SFDVKD. The CDR3 runs 17 residues. Here the CDR3 reads CATSDPGPSGGGLEQYF. DNA for the CDR3: TGTGCCACCAGTGATCCCGGCCCCTCCGGGGGGGGGCTCGAGCAGTACTTC.

This clonotype was picked up a small number of times. The V and J genes are TRBV25-1 and TRBJ2-1; D is tentatively TRBD1 or TRBD2 (6 bases each). Trimming left V 4 bases short and J 8 bases short, with 18 bases between. The CDR3 extends over 15 amino acids. Germline values: CDR1 MGHDK, CDR2 SYGVNS. This chain's CDR3 is CASSVGGGFGDEQFF. The CDR3, as DNA: TGTGCCAGCAGTGTCGGAGGGGGTTTTGGGGATGAGCAGTTCTTC.

This clonotype was recorded at least ten times. V usage is TRBV29-1 and J usage is TRBJ1-2; no clear D. Trimming shortened V by 4 bases and J by 4 bases, and 7 bases separated the two germline ends. This CDR3 region has 11 residues. Germline V gene data show CDR1 as SQVTM and CDR2 as ANQGSEA. The CDR3 loop is CSVAGSYGYTF. DNA of the CDR3: TGCAGCGTTGCCGGGAGCTATGGCTACACCTTC. Filled out from reference TRBV29-1 and TRBJ1-2, the complete variable domain reads SAVISQKPSRDICQRGTSLTIQCQVDSQVTMMFWYRQQPGQSLTLIATANQGSEATYESGFVIDKFPISRPNLTFSTLTVSNMSPEDSSIYLCSVAGSYGYTFGSGTRLTVV.

The V call is TRBV18, the J call TRBJ1-1; perhaps TRBD1 as D (6 bases). Germline CDR1 and CDR2: KGHSH and LQKENI. The CDR3 consists of 15 residues. Trimming removed 3 bases from V and 5 bases from J, with 16 bases in between. The CDR3 region has the DNA TGTGCCAGCTCACCGGGACATGGCCCGTGGACTGAAGCTTTCTTT. It is translated as CASSPGHGPWTEAFF.

This clonotype was recorded at least ten times. The V gene is TRBV7-9, the J gene TRBJ2-7; D remains ambiguous. This CDR3 is 10 amino acids long. Germline CDR1 is SEHNR and CDR2 is FQNEAQ (reference sequence). V lost 5 bases to trimming and J lost 7 bases, with 6 bases between them. The CDR3 nucleotides read TGTGCCAGCAGCGAACAGGAGCAGTACTTC. This encodes CASSEQEQYF.

This clonotype was observed at least ten times. The gene calls are TRBV5-1 and TRBJ1-4; maybe TRBD1 (6 bases). The CDR3 extends over 16 amino acids. The V end lost 4 bases, the J end lost 2 bases, and 15 bases lay between the germline ends. Germline lookup yields CDR1 SGHRS and CDR2 YFSETQ. The CDR3 sequence: CASSPITGSTNEKLFF. CDR3 bases: TGCGCCAGCAGCCCTATAACAGGGTCCACTAATGAAAAACTGTTTTTT.

This clonotype was recorded many times. The chain employs TRBV28 and TRBJ2-7; 11 nucleotides line up with TRBD2. Germline CDR1 and CDR2: MDHEN and SYDVKM. The J segment lost 1 base and the V segment lost 4 bases, leaving 18 bases of the junction unmatched. The CDR3 has 20 residues. The CDR3 region has the DNA TGTGCCAGCAGTTCCCCCCTGATAGCGGGAGGGCCTAACCATTCCTACGAGCAGTACTTC. Its protein product is CASSSPLIAGGPNHSYEQYF.

This clonotype has at least ten counts. The V and J genes are TRBV5-8 and TRBJ2-7, with 7 positions matching TRBD1. V shed 0 bases, J shed 5 bases, and the junction held 11 bases outside the gene matches. The CDR3 has 16 residues. Germline CDR1 is SGHTS and CDR2 is YDEGEE. The CDR3 bases are TGTGCCAGCAGCTTGGTCTCACGACAGGGCCCCCACGAGCAGTACTTC. Amino acid sequence: CASSLVSRQGPHEQYF.

In regard to this clonotype: Being one base from a much bigger clone, this may be a read error. V usage is TRBV20-1 and J usage is TRBJ1-5; 7 positions match TRBD1. The CDR3 is made up of 13 amino acids. J gave up 7 bases and V 5 bases, and 8 bases lay outside the gene matches. Per germline, CDR1 DFQATT and CDR2 SNEGSKA (reference sequence). As DNA, the CDR3 is TGCAGTGCTGAGAAGACAGGGAACCAGCCCCAGCATTTT. This sequence encodes CSAEKTGNQPQHF.

This clonotype was picked up many times. CDR3 nucleotides: TGTGCCAGCAGGGTGGGGACTAGAGAAGAGACCCAGTACTTC. Its translation: CASRVGTREETQYF. This chain connects TRBV5-5 to TRBJ2-5, with TRBD2 identical over 8 bases. The J segment lost 3 bases and the V segment lost 5 bases, leaving 6 bases of the junction unmatched. The CDR3 spans 14 residues. CDR1 is SGHKS and CDR2 is YYEKEE in the germline V gene (reference sequence).

This clonotype showed up many times. The chain has TRBV18 and TRBJ2-1; 8 bases are a match to TRBD2. CDR1 is KGHSH, CDR2 LQKENI, per germline. The CDR3 consists of 15 residues. V dropped 3 bases and J dropped 7; count of bases not matched to a gene: 8. This chain's CDR3 is CASSPGLGAGNEQFF. In DNA, the CDR3 is TGTGCCAGCTCACCGGGACTAGGGGCTGGGAATGAGCAGTTCTTC.

This clonotype was counted at least ten times. V and J are TRBV20-1 and TRBJ1-2; TRBD1 agrees at 10 bases. The CDR3 is made up of 14 amino acids. Trimming at V came to 3 bases and at J to 3 bases, leaving 4 bases not matched to a gene. Germline CDR1 DFQATT, CDR2 SNEGSKA (reference sequence). CDR3 nucleotides: TGCAGTGCTAGGCGACAGGGGGCGGACTATGGCTACACCTTC. Translating it yields CSARRQGADYGYTF.

At least ten counts were recorded for this clonotype. The V gene is TRBV20-1, the J gene TRBJ2-5; D is tentatively TRBD1 or TRBD2 (7 bases each). The length of the CDR3 is 16 residues. The V gene's germline CDR1 is DFQATT and CDR2 SNEGSKA (reference sequence). The ends were cut back, 4 bases at V and 2 bases at J, with 20 bases in the middle. The CDR3 region is CSATGGTGGKQETQYF. CDR3 DNA: TGCAGTGCTACAGGGGGAACGGGAGGTAAACAAGAGACCCAGTACTTC.

The V and J genes are TRBV5-1 and TRBJ2-3; no definite D call. The CDR3 consists of 13 residues. The germline CDR1 and CDR2 sequences are SGHRS and YFSETQ. V lost 7 bases and J lost 8, with 17 bases in between. CDR3 amino acids: CASHDTTTVTQYF. As DNA, the CDR3 is TGCGCCAGCCACGACACAACCACTGTTACGCAGTATTTT. Looking up the rest from reference TRBV5-1 and TRBJ2-3 gives the full variable domain: KAGVTQTPRYLIKTRGQQVTLSCSPISGHRSVSWYQQTPGQGLQFLFEYFSETQRNKGNFPGRFSGRQFSNSRSEMNVSTLELGDSALYLCASHDTTTVTQYFGPGTRLTVL.

This clonotype was seen at least ten times. The chain combines TRBV5-1 with TRBJ2-1; D call uncertain. The V gene lost 4 bases and the J gene lost 0 bases, with 8 bases spanning the gap. CDR1 and CDR2 (germline): SGHRS, YFSETQ. The CDR3 runs 14 residues. In nucleotides, the CDR3 is TGCGCCAGCAGCCCCGCCTCCTCCTACAATGAGCAGTTCTTC. This sequence encodes CASSPASSYNEQFF.

The chain has TRBV18 and TRBJ2-2; D is unclear. CDR3 length equals 15 residues. The V end was cut by 1 base, the J end by 8 bases, with 14 bases between. Germline loops: CDR1 KGHSH, CDR2 LQKENI. The DNA for the CDR3 is TGTGCCAGCTCACCACTTGACTCCAGTTGGGGGGAGCTGTTTTTT. Translated, it gives CASSPLDSSWGELFF.

This clonotype was detected ten times or more. V usage is TRBV28 and J usage is TRBJ2-1, with 9 positions matching TRBD1. Trimming removed 5 bases from V and 4 bases from J; junction bases left unmatched: 12. The germline V gene has CDR1 MDHEN and CDR2 SYDVKM. This CDR3 is built from 17 residues. CDR3 loop: CASSPRDREVWYNEQFF. The CDR3 nucleotides are TGTGCCAGCAGTCCCCGGGACAGGGAGGTTTGGTACAATGAGCAGTTCTTC.

This chain joins TRBV19 and TRBJ1-2; 7 bases align to TRBD1. CDR1 is LNHDA and CDR2 is SQIVND in the germline V gene (reference sequence). Trimming took 5 bases from V and 4 from J; bases not matched to a gene: 10. This CDR3 has 15 amino acids. The CDR3 spells CASSPSRTGVYGYTF. Written as DNA, the CDR3 is TGTGCCAGTAGTCCCTCCCGGACAGGAGTCTATGGCTACACCTTC.

About this clonotype: This may arise from a read error, as a much more abundant clone is one base away. The gene calls are TRBV15 and TRBJ2-5, with D perhaps matching TRBD2 (5 bases). The DNA end is more similar to TRBJ2-1, so the J call may be wrong. The germline V gene has CDR1 LNHNV and CDR2 YYDKDF (reference sequence). This CDR3 has 13 amino acids. The CDR3 DNA sequence: TGTGCCACCAGCGATGGGTTTGGGGAGACCCAGTTCTTC. Encoded protein: CATSDGFGETQFF.